Given below is one T cell receptor (beta chain) in context. The V gene lost 1 base and the J gene lost 0 bases, with 9 bases spanning the gap. This CDR3 region has 16 residues. Germline lookup yields CDR1 LGHDT and CDR2 YNNKEL (reference sequence). Seattle's enrolled individuals joined amid active infection and were then monitored longitudinally. These data belong to a study of blood T cell repertoires in COVID-19. Study-wide context: Nucleic acid was either cDNA or gDNA, and it came from T cells, B-cell-depleted T cells, or PBMCs.

How the authors handled the data: Reference gene primer amplification gave nucleated cell count estimates. The table came from immunoSEQ multiplex PCR; TCRdb's copy has only in-frame clones and leaves some out. V and J calls and clone size are as listed in that table; D and trimming were resolved from the DNA. The sample has approximately 36,000 clones, about 76% seen once. The sequence came from a man in his 70s with COVID-19, enrolled during active disease. Material: peripheral blood. The chain is built from TRBV3-1 (or the pseudogene TRBV3-2) and TRBJ2-2; D unclear. The CDR3 coding sequence is TGTGCCAGCAGCCAAGGTGGCGGAACGAACACCGGGGAGCTGTTTTTT. It specifies CASSQGGGTNTGELFF.